These T cell receptor beta chains were read from a single sample in a study of T cell changes during pregnancy in multiple sclerosis. Assay used: immunoSEQ multiplex PCR; TCRdb lists only in-frame clones, some missing. The sample includes 60,000 to 85,000 clones, more than 85% seen only once; the top ten take almost 1.5%. The sample in question was peripheral blood, obtained in the second trimester of pregnancy. Receptor source: a female donor with multiple sclerosis, enrolled in a pregnancy study. CDR3s include the opening cysteine and the closing phenylalanine or tryptophan. The D gene is left open where the match is weak. Clone size is not always given. Where it is, it says once, few, many or a class for expanded clones.

size	D	V	J	DNA	CDR3
once	.	TRBV4-1	TRBJ1-4	TGCGCCAGCAGCCAACTACAGGGCTCAACTAATGAAAAACTGTTTTTT	CASSQLQGSTNEKLFF
.	.	TRBV11-3	TRBJ2-3	TGTGCCAGCAGCTTAAGGGCAGGGGGCACAGATACGCAGTATTTT	CASSLRAGGTDTQYF
.	.	TRBV19	TRBJ1-4	TGTGCCAGTAGGCTTTGGGAGTCTAATGAAAAACTGTTTTTT	CASRLWESNEKLFF
.	TRBD1	TRBV18	TRBJ1-1	TGTGCCAGCTCATCGGAGGACAGGGTGACTGAAGCTTTCTTT	CASSSEDRVTEAFF
.	.	TRBV7-3	TRBJ1-1	TGTGCCAGCAGCTTGGAGCCTATGAACACTGAAGCTTTCTTT	CASSLEPMNTEAFF
.	TRBD1	TRBV11-2	TRBJ2-7	TGTGCCAGCAGCTTCTTCAGGGGGAACTACGAGCAGTACTTC	CASSFFRGNYEQYF
.	TRBD1	TRBV5-1	TRBJ1-2	TGCGCCAGCAGCCTTGATATCTGGACAGGAGCGAACTATGGCTACACCTTC	CASSLDIWTGANYGYTF
.	.	TRBV28	TRBJ1-2	TGTGCCAGCAGTTTGTCAGGGAGGGCTAACTATGGCTACACCTTC	CASSLSGRANYGYTF
.	.	TRBV6-6	TRBJ2-5	TGTGCCAGCAGTATAAGCCCAGAGACCCAGTACTTC	CASSISPETQYF
.	.	TRBV5-1	TRBJ2-6	TGCGCCAGCAGCTTGGCCCCCGGGGGGGCCAACGTCCTGACTTTC	CASSLAPGGANVLTF
.	TRBD2	TRBV29-1	TRBJ2-2	TGCAGCGGACTAGCGGGGGGTCTCGGGGAGCTGTTTTTT	CSGLAGGLGELFF
.	TRBD1	TRBV7-9	TRBJ2-1	TGTGCCAGCAGCCCGTGGGACAGGAAAAATGAGCAGTTCTTC	CASSPWDRKNEQFF
once	.	TRBV6-5	TRBJ1-2	TGTGCCAGCAGTAACGGGGCGGGAGGCTACACCTTC	CASSNGAGGYTF
.	.	TRBV6-1	TRBJ2-5	TGTGCCAGCAGTGTGGGGGGGCGAAGGGTTATATACCAAGAGACCCAGTACTTC	CASSVGGRRVIYQETQYF
.	TRBD1	TRBV2	TRBJ1-5	TGTGCCAGCAGTGCAATGACAGGGGGGCAGCAGCCCCAGCATTTT	CASSAMTGGQQPQHF
.	TRBD1	TRBV5-5	TRBJ2-2	TGTGCCAGCAGCTTCGCCACCGGGACAGGTTCCACCGGGGAGCTGTTTTTT	CASSFATGTGSTGELFF
.	TRBD2	TRBV30	TRBJ2-3	TGTGCCTGGACTAGCGGGATGGGGGATACGCAGTATTTT	CAWTSGMGDTQYF
.	.	TRBV5-1	TRBJ2-3	TGCGCCAGCAGCTTAGCCAGGACTTCGGCAGATACGCAGTATTTT	CASSLARTSADTQYF
.	.	TRBV27	TRBJ2-5	TGTGCCAGTCGGGCTCGGGGTAGGGCAGAGACCCAGTACTTC	CASRARGRAETQYF
.	TRBD2	TRBV19	TRBJ2-1	TGTGCCAGTAGTATTAGTGCGGGGGACTACAATGAGCAGTTCTTC	CASSISAGDYNEQFF
.	.	TRBV10-1	TRBJ2-7	TGCGCCAGCAGTGAGTTCGTGGCAGGGCCCCCCGAGCAGTACTTC	CASSEFVAGPPEQYF
.	.	TRBV7-9	TRBJ1-6	TGTGCCAGCAGCTTGATGTTAACAGGGAATTCACCCCTCCACTTT	CASSLMLTGNSPLHF